This TCR beta chain was profiled in a study of T cell changes during pregnancy in multiple sclerosis. Assay: immunoSEQ multiplex PCR; the TCRdb copy retains only in-frame clones and omits some. The sample shows fewer than 75,000 clones, roughly 90% of them seen only once. The germline V gene encodes CDR1 LNHNV and CDR2 YYDKDF (reference sequence). This CDR3 is 15 amino acids long. The V gene end was trimmed by 1 base and the J gene end by 6 bases; junction bases not matched to a gene: 5. This sequence joins TRBV15 and TRBJ2-1; 8 nucleotides align to TRBD2. Sample: peripheral blood, taken after pregnancy. The receptor was derived from a female donor in good health, enrolled as a control in a pregnancy study. In DNA, the CDR3 is TGTGCCACCAGCAGAGTCCGGACTAGCCGCAATGAGCAGTTCTTC. Amino acids: CATSRVRTSRNEQFF.